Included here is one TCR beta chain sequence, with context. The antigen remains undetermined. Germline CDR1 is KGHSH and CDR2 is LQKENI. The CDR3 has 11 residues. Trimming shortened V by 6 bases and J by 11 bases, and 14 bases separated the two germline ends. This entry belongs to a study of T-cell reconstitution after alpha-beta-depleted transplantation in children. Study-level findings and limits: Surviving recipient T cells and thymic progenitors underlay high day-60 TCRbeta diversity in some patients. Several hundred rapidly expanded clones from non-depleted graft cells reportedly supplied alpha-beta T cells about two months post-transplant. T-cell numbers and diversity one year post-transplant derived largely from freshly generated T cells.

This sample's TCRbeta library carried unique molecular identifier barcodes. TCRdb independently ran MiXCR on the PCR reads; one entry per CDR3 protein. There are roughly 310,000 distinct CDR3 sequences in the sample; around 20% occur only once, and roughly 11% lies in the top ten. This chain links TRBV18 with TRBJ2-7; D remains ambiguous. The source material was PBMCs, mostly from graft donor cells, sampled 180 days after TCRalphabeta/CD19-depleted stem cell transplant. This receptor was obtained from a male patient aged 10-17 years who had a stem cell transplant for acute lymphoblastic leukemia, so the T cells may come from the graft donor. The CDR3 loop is CASSTDESEYF. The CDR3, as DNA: TGTGCCAGCTCTACCGACGAGAGCGAGTACTTC.